The 20 T cell receptor beta chains below all came from one sample that was sequenced in a study of blood T cell repertoires in COVID-19. Using immunoSEQ multiplex PCR, the repertoire was profiled, and TCRdb retains in-frame clones only, with some absent. The sample lists approximately 310,000 clones; around 87% were seen once. Sequenced material: peripheral blood. The receptors stem from a woman between 50 and 59 years old who had recovered from COVID-19.

This clone has more than one count but fewer than ten. The chain links TRBV18 to TRBJ2-2; D is possibly TRBD1 (6 bases). The V end lost 2 bases, the J end lost 2 bases, and 9 bases lay between the germline ends. This CDR3 spans 15 amino acids. Germline V gene data show CDR1 as KGHSH and CDR2 as LQKENI. The CDR3 DNA follows: TGTGCCAGCTCACCAATCAGGGGAAACACCGGGGAGCTGTTTTTT. This sequence encodes CASSPIRGNTGELFF.

CDR3 in amino acids: CASSPFSGETYEQYF. For the CDR3, the DNA is TGTGCCAGCAGTCCCTTTAGCGGGGAGACCTACGAGCAGTACTTC. V is TRBV7-9 and J is TRBJ2-7; 8 positions agree with TRBD2. The germline CDR1 and CDR2 sequences are SEHNR and FQNEAQ (reference sequence). The CDR3 length is 15 residues. V lost 6 bases and J lost 2; bases outside the gene matches: 9.

The rearrangement uses TRBV7-9 and TRBJ2-1, with 8 bases fitting TRBD2. The V segment lost 2 bases and the J segment 0 bases; nucleotides outside the gene matches: 6. The CDR3 has 17 amino acids. Germline V lookup: CDR1 SEHNR, CDR2 FQNEAQ (reference sequence). The CDR3 DNA is TGTGCCAGCAGCTTAAGTATAAGCGGGAGCTCCTACAATGAGCAGTTCTTC. The encoded protein is CASSLSISGSSYNEQFF.

The chain carries TRBV6-6 and TRBJ2-7, with D possibly being TRBD1 (5 bases). The V gene's germline CDR1 is MNHNY and CDR2 SVGAGI (reference sequence). V lost 8 bases to trimming and J lost 0 bases, with 14 bases between them. The CDR3 runs 14 residues. In DNA, the CDR3 is TGTGCCAGCGCAGACAGACTCCTCTCCTACGAGCAGTACTTC. Translated, it gives CASADRLLSYEQYF.

The chain carries TRBV28 and TRBJ1-4, with 7 nucleotides matching TRBD1. The V segment lost 5 bases and the J segment 8 bases; nucleotides outside the gene matches: 11. Germline values: CDR1 MDHEN, CDR2 SYDVKM. This CDR3 has 15 amino acids. The CDR3 region is CASSATRQGSEKLFF. CDR3 sequence (DNA): TGTGCCAGCAGTGCAACCCGACAGGGTAGCGAAAAACTGTTTTTT.

This clone is medium-sized (0.01 to 0.1%) within its sample. The genes are TRBV21-1 and TRBJ2-1; the D call TRBD2 from the table was never checked on the DNA. TRBV21-1 is given as a pseudogene. The CDR3 sequence is 17 residues long. DNA of the CDR3: TGTGCCAGCAGCATAGGTAGCGGGAGGGTGTCCTACAATGAGCAGTTCTTC. Translating it yields CASSIGSGRVSYNEQFF.

The rearrangement uses TRBV7-2 and TRBJ1-1; D may be TRBD1 (5 bases). The germline CDR1 and CDR2 sequences are SGHTA and FQGNSA. Trimming removed 3 bases from V and 3 bases from J, with 11 bases in between. CDR3 length: 14 residues. DNA of the CDR3: TGTGCCAGCAGCTTTGGGGGGGGTGACACTGAAGCTTTCTTT. Its translation: CASSFGGGDTEAFF.

The V call is TRBV2, the J call TRBJ1-5, with D possibly being TRBD1 (6 bases). Germline V gene data show CDR1 as SNHLY and CDR2 as FYNNEI. CDR3 size: 15 residues. V was shortened by 1 base and J by 4 bases, with 11 bases between the two germline ends. In DNA form, the CDR3 reads TGTGCCAGCAGTGAAGAACAGGGAGGGAATCAGCCCCAGCATTTT. It specifies CASSEEQGGNQPQHF. The variable domain in full, with the rest retrieved from reference TRBV2 and TRBJ1-5, is EPEVTQTPSHQVTQMGQEVILRCVPISNHLYFYWYRQILGQKVEFLVSFYNNEISEKSEIFDDQFSVERPDGSNFTLKIRSTKLEDSAMYFCASSEEQGGNQPQHFGDGTRLSIL.

This chain links TRBV7-9 with TRBJ1-2; no reliable D call. Trimming left V 1 base short and J 3 bases short, with 12 bases between. The CDR3 spans 15 residues. Germline-derived CDR1 and CDR2 are SEHNR and FQNEAQ (reference sequence). DNA of the CDR3: TGTGCCAGCAGCTTAGTTGCACTCCTGGACTATGGCTACACCTTC. Translating it yields CASSLVALLDYGYTF.

V gene TRBV6-5 combines with J gene TRBJ2-7; TRBD1 is a possible D gene (6 bases). The CDR3 is 12 amino acids. Germline-derived CDR1 and CDR2 are MNHEY and SVGAGI. Trimming stripped 6 bases from V and 4 bases from J, with 10 bases between. The CDR3 DNA reads as TGTGCCAGCAGAAGGACAGTTTACGAGCAGTACTTC. This codes for CASRRTVYEQYF.

The V and J genes are TRBV9 and TRBJ2-2, with 15 bases that match TRBD2. CDR1 SGDLS and CDR2 YYNGEE come from the germline V gene. V lost 0 bases and J lost 5; bases outside the gene matches: 5. This CDR3 is built from 18 residues. The CDR3 here is CASSVAPGLAGGTGELFF. Written as DNA, the CDR3 is TGTGCCAGCAGCGTAGCTCCAGGACTAGCGGGGGGGACCGGGGAGCTGTTTTTT.

The chain is built from TRBV19 and TRBJ1-2; D remains ambiguous. There are 13 residues in the CDR3. V was trimmed by 4 bases and J by 8 bases, leaving 14 bases between them. The V gene's germline CDR1 is LNHDA and CDR2 SQIVND (reference sequence). The CDR3, as DNA: TGTGCCAGTAGTAACGGGAGAAAGGTCGGCTACACCTTC. Translated, it gives CASSNGRKVGYTF.

The chain couples TRBV10-3 to TRBJ1-1; D is possibly TRBD1 (6 bases). V shed 5 bases and J shed 3 bases, with 19 bases lying between them. The germline CDR1 and CDR2 sequences are ENHRY and SYGVKD. The CDR3 is made up of 16 amino acids. CDR3 coding DNA: TGTGCCATCAGTTTGGGTTTACAGGGATCCCACACTGAAGCTTTCTTT. Residues: CAISLGLQGSHTEAFF.

This clone has only a few counts. This same CDR3 is encoded by further DNA sequences in the sample. The genes are TRBV12-3 or TRBV12-4 and TRBJ2-2, with D perhaps TRBD1 (6 bases). This CDR3 contains 13 residues. Trimming left V 3 bases short and J 6 bases short, with 8 bases between. The CDR3 is CASSFSGAGELFF. The CDR3 DNA reads TGTGCCAGCAGTTTTTCAGGGGCCGGGGAGCTGTTTTTT.

CDR3 nucleotides: TGTGCCAGCAGCGTAGATGGGGTAAGGGGCACTGAAGCTTTCTTT. Amino acid sequence: CASSVDGVRGTEAFF. This chain uses TRBV9 with TRBJ1-1; weak D call: TRBD1 (5 bases). This CDR3 has 15 residues. The germline V and J ends were trimmed by 0 bases and 4 bases, with 13 bases remaining between them. Germline CDR1 is SGDLS and CDR2 is YYNGEE. The full variable domain, its missing parts supplied by reference TRBV9 and TRBJ1-1, is DSGVTQTPKHLITATGQRVTLRCSPRSGDLSVYWYQQSLDQGLQFLIQYYNGEERAKGNILERFSAQQFPDLHSELNLSSLELGDSALYFCASSVDGVRGTEAFFGQGTRLTVV.

The rearrangement joins TRBV27 to TRBJ2-4; a weak D match, TRBD1 (5 bases). The CDR3 length is 13 residues. Germline V lookup: CDR1 MNHEY, CDR2 SMNVEV (reference sequence). V gave up 4 bases and J gave up 3 bases, with 7 bases separating them. The CDR3 nucleotides read TGTGCCAGCAGTTCAGGGTTCAAAAACATTCAGTACTTC. This codes for CASSSGFKNIQYF.

The chain couples TRBV27 to TRBJ2-1, with 9 nucleotides matching TRBD2. Per the germline V gene, CDR1 is MNHEY and CDR2 is SMNVEV (reference sequence). Trimming cost V 5 bases and J 15 bases; bases outside gene matches: 11. The CDR3 runs to 13 residues. CDR3 loop: CASSISGRSPPFF. The DNA of the CDR3 is TGTGCCAGCAGTATCAGCGGGAGGTCCCCGCCGTTCTTC.

The chain recombines TRBV18 with TRBJ2-3, with TRBD1 identical over 11 bases. Germline lookup yields CDR1 KGHSH and CDR2 LQKENI. The CDR3 runs 16 residues. Trimming took 4 bases from V and 1 from J; bases not matched to a gene: 4. The CDR3 loop is CASSRTGGAGTDTQYF. CDR3 bases: TGTGCCAGCTCACGGACAGGGGGCGCCGGCACAGATACGCAGTATTTT.

The J gene is TRBJ2-3, the V gene TRBV7-9, with TRBD2 identical over 8 bases. The germline CDR1 and CDR2 sequences are SEHNR and FQNEAQ (reference sequence). Germline trimming cut 5 bases from V and 2 bases from J; bases unmatched to any gene: 9. The CDR3 length is 16 residues. In nucleotides, the CDR3 is TGTGCCAGCAGCGCAGCGGGGGAAAGCCTCACAGATACGCAGTATTTT. Protein product: CASSAAGESLTDTQYF. The variable domain in full, with the rest retrieved from reference TRBV7-9 and TRBJ2-3, is DTGVSQNPRHKITKRGQNVTFRCDPISEHNRLYWYRQTLGQGPEFLTYFQNEAQLEKSRLLSDRFSAERPKGSFSTLEIQRTEQGDSAMYLCASSAAGESLTDTQYFGPGTRLTVL.

The V call is TRBV5-6, the J call TRBJ1-6; D remains ambiguous. V was shortened by 4 bases and J by 8 bases, with 16 bases between the two germline ends. CDR1 is SGHDT and CDR2 is YYEEEE in the germline V gene. This CDR3 has 15 amino acids. The CDR3 region has the DNA TGTGCCAGCAGCCTCCCCGGGAGGGCGGATTCACCCCTCCACTTT. Translation gives CASSLPGRADSPLHF.